The present T cell receptor beta chain was sequenced within a study of T-cell reconstitution after alpha-beta-depleted transplantation in children listed by TCRdb under 2016. For the wider study: The study quantitatively tracked T-cell immune reconstitution after TCRalphabeta/CD19-depleted allogeneic hematopoietic cell transplantation in children using TCR repertoire profiling.

As encoded in the germline V gene, CDR1 is MDHEN while CDR2 is SYDVKM. Taken from cysteine to phenylalanine, the CDR3 has 12 residues. Just the 36-base CDR3 DNA is kept, in frame starting at base 1. Cut back by 5 bases and 8 bases, the V and J ends lie 10 bases apart. About this clonotype: Its specific antigen is unknown. Nothing much larger sits one base from this clone, and base qualities are not available.

Library preparation was by PCR. Data came from an Illumina HiSeq 2500. TCR libraries were prepared with molecular barcoding, using unique molecular identifiers to normalize TCRbeta repertoire quantification. TCRdb applied fastp at Q25 and MiXCR to the public reads, then kept only in-frame beta chains. Identical CDR3 protein sequences are pooled into one entry, listed with their most common genes and DNA. This sample lists about 610,000 distinct CDR3 sequences; roughly a tenth were detected once. Of the sample, less than 5% is held by the ten largest clones. The rearrangement joined TRBV28 to TRBJ2-1; a tentative D match to TRBD1 spans 6 bases. This clonotype originated in a human donor who donated a stem cell graft to a child with acute myeloid leukemia. Source: PBMCs from the stem cell graft donor, taken from the stem cell graft. The sequenced DNA: TGTGCCAGCAGTACGGACAGTTATGAGCAGTTCTTC. This encodes CASSTDSYEQFF.